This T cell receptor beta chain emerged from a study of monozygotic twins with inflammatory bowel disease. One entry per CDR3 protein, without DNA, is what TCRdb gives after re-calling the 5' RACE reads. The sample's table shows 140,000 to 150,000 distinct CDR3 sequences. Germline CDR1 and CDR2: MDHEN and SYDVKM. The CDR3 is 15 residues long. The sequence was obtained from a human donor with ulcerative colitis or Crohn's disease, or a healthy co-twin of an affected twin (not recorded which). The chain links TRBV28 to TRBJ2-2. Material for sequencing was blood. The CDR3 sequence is CASSSITPNTGELFF.